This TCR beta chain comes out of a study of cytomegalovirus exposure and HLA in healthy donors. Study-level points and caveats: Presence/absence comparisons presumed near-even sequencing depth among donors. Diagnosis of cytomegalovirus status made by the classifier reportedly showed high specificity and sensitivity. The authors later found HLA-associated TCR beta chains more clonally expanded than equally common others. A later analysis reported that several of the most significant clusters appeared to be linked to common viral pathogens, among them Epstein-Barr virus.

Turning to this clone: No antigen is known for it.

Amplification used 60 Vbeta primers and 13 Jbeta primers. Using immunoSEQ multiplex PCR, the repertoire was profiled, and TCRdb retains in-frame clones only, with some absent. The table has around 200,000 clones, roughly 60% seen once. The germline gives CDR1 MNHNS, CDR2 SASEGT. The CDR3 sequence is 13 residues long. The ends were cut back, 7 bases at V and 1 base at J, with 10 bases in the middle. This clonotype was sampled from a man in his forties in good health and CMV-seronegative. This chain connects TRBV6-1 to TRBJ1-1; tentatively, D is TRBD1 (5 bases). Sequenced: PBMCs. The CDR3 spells CASNQGKNTEAFF. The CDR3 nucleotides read TGTGCCAGCAACCAGGGCAAGAACACTGAAGCTTTCTTT.